This passage covers 11 T cell receptor beta chains from one sample sequenced in a study of T-cell memory formation after mild COVID-19. TCRdb recomputed calls from the 5' RACE reads with MiXCR, one row per CDR3 protein. The sample has 27,000 or so distinct CDR3 sequences, less than 7.5% seen once; the top ten hold around an eighth. Sequenced material: PBMCs or a T cell subset sorted from them (not recorded which). The receptor set was obtained from an adult woman who had mild COVID-19 (a few samples of this study predate the infection). Cell type and time point are not known.

The rearrangement uses TRBV6-2 or TRBV6-3 and TRBJ1-1; tentatively, D is TRBD1 (6 bases). There are 15 residues in the CDR3. CDR1 and CDR2 from the germline V gene are MNHEY and SVGEGT. Between the trimmed V and J ends, which lost 5 bases and 1 base, there was a span of 14 bases. The CDR3 is CASSNHREKNTEAFF. The CDR3 region has the DNA TGTGCCAGCAGTAACCACAGGGAGAAGAACACTGAAGCTTTCTTT.

This clonotype was recorded at least ten times. The chain couples TRBV5-1 to TRBJ2-1, with D perhaps TRBD1 (7 bases). The V gene's germline CDR1 is SGHRS and CDR2 YFSETQ. The CDR3 covers 15 residues. V was cut by 2 bases and J by 7 bases, with 16 bases left in between. CDR3 sequence: CASSLQYAGGNEQFF. For the CDR3, the DNA is TGCGCCAGCAGCTTACAATACGCAGGGGGGAATGAGCAGTTCTTC.

This clonotype has a count of ten or more. The rearrangement uses TRBV18 and TRBJ2-3; D possibly corresponds to TRBD2 (6 bases). Trimming shortened V by 4 bases and J by 0 bases, and 11 bases separated the two germline ends. CDR1 and CDR2 (germline): KGHSH, LQKENI. The CDR3 is 15 residues long. The CDR3 here is CASSLSGTSTDTQYF. Written as DNA, the CDR3 is TGTGCCAGCTCACTCTCCGGGACTAGCACAGATACGCAGTATTTT.

This clonotype turned up a few times. V gene TRBV12-3 or TRBV12-4 combines with J gene TRBJ2-6; D may match TRBD1 or TRBD2 (6 bases each). The CDR3 extends over 15 amino acids. The V end lost 3 bases, the J end lost 2 bases, and 8 bases lay between the germline ends. This chain's CDR3 is CASSFGGAGANVLTF. The DNA for the CDR3 is TGTGCCAGCAGTTTCGGGGGCGCTGGGGCCAACGTCCTGACTTTC.

This clonotype showed up many times. The CDR3 bases are TGTGCCAGCAGTTACCTATCCGGACTAGCTGAGTTCTTC. Amino acids: CASSYLSGLAEFF. The V and J genes are TRBV6-2 or TRBV6-3 and TRBJ2-1, with TRBD2 matching over 8 bases. Germline V gene data show CDR1 as MNHEY and CDR2 as SVGEGT. J gave up 14 bases and V 2 bases, and 8 bases lay outside the gene matches. This CDR3 comprises 13 residues.

This clonotype has a handful of counts. This chain links TRBV5-4 with TRBJ2-2; the D is unclear. There are 15 residues in the CDR3. The germline V and J ends were trimmed by 0 bases and 4 bases, with 10 bases remaining between them. CDR1 and CDR2 (germline): SGHNT, YYREEE (reference sequence). The CDR3 sequence is CASSLALGSTGELFF. DNA of the CDR3: TGTGCCAGCAGCTTGGCCCTAGGATCCACCGGGGAGCTGTTTTTT. Supplemented by reference TRBV5-4 and TRBJ2-2, the full variable domain reads ETGVTQSPTHLIKTRGQQVTLRCSSQSGHNTVSWYQQALGQGPQFIFQYYREEENGRGNFPPRFSGLQFPNYSSELNVNALELDDSALYLCASSLALGSTGELFFGEGSRLTVL.

This clonotype was seen repeatedly, ten times or more. The CDR3 spells CSAPATAKNIQYF. For the CDR3, the DNA is TGCAGTGCCCCAGCGACAGCCAAAAACATTCAGTACTTC. The chain combines TRBV20-1 with TRBJ2-4, with unresolved D. The V gene lost 6 bases and the J gene lost 0 bases, with 9 bases spanning the gap. CDR1 is DFQATT and CDR2 is SNEGSKA in the germline V gene (reference sequence). There are 13 residues in the CDR3.

V and J are TRBV5-1 and TRBJ2-5; D may match TRBD1 or TRBD2 (5 bases each). The V gene lost 0 bases and the J gene lost 4 bases, with 16 bases spanning the gap. The CDR3 covers 16 residues. CDR1 SGHRS and CDR2 YFSETQ come from the germline V gene. DNA for the CDR3: TGCGCCAGCAGCTTGGCACCCGGGGCCACCCTAGAGACCCAGTACTTC. It translates to CASSLAPGATLETQYF. Filled out from reference TRBV5-1 and TRBJ2-5, the complete variable domain reads KAGVTQTPRYLIKTRGQQVTLSCSPISGHRSVSWYQQTPGQGLQFLFEYFSETQRNKGNFPGRFSGRQFSNSRSEMNVSTLELGDSALYLCASSLAPGATLETQYFGPGTRLLVL.

This clonotype has at least ten counts. The chain uses TRBV5-1 and TRBJ1-4, with TRBD1 as a possible D gene (6 bases). Trimming cost V 5 bases and J 8 bases, with 19 bases left between them. The CDR3 runs to 15 residues. The germline V gene encodes CDR1 SGHRS and CDR2 YFSETQ. The CDR3 nucleotides read TGCGCCAGCAGTTTACAGGGAAGCGGTGGGGAAAAACTGTTTTTT. This encodes CASSLQGSGGEKLFF.

This clonotype appeared a few times. The rearrangement joins TRBV18 to TRBJ2-5, with D unclear. The CDR3 has 13 amino acids. Trimming shortened V by 6 bases and J by 0 bases, and 8 bases separated the two germline ends. Germline V gene lookup returns CDR1 KGHSH and CDR2 LQKENI. The DNA of the CDR3 is TGTGCCAGCTCCCTCCGCGACCAAGAGACCCAGTACTTC. This encodes CASSLRDQETQYF.

Regarding this clonotype: A much larger clone is a single base away; this may be a read error. This rearrangement joins TRBV6-2 or TRBV6-3 to TRBJ2-3; 9 nucleotides match TRBD2. Germline trimming cut 6 bases from V and 2 bases from J; bases unmatched to any gene: 6. Looked up from germline, CDR1 is MNHEY and CDR2 is SVGEGT. The CDR3 is 15 residues long. DNA of the CDR3: TGTGCCAGCAGGCAGGGACTAGCTTTCACAGATACGCAGTATTTT. This encodes CASRQGLAFTDTQYF.